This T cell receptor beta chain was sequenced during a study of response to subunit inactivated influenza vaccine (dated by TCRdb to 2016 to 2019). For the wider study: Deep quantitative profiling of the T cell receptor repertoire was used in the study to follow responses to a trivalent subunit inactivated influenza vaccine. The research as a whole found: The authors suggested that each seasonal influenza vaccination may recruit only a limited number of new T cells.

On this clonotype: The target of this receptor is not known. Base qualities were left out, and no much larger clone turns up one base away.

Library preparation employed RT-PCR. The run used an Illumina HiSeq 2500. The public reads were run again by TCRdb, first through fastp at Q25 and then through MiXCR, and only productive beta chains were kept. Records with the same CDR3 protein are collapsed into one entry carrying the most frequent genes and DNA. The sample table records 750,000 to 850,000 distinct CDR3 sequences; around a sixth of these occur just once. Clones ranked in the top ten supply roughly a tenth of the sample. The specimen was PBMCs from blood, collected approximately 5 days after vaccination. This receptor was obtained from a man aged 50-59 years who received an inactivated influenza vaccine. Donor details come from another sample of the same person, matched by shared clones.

Read as DNA, the sequence is TGTGCCCCATGGGTGGATCAGCCCCAGCATTTT. It specifies CAPWVDQPQHF. The rearranged segments are TRBV7-2 and TRBJ1-5; the D gene cannot be resolved reliably. Deletion took 11 bases off V and 5 bases off J, with a span of 10 bases between the germline ends. As encoded in the germline V gene, CDR1 is SGHTA while CDR2 is FQGNSA. Spanning cysteine to phenylalanine, the CDR3 consists of 11 amino acids. Solely the CDR3 DNA is kept, with 33 bases framed from the first base.